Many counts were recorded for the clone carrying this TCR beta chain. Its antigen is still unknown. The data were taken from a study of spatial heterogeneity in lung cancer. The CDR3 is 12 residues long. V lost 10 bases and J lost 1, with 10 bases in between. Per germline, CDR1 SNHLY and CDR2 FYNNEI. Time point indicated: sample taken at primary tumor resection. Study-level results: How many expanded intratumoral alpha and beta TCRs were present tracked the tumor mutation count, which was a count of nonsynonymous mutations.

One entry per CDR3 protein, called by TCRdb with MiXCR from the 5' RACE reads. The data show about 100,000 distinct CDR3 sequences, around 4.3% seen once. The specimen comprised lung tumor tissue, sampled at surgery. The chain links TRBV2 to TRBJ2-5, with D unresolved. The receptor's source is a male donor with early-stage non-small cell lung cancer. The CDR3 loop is CATGSGQETQYF. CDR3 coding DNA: TGTGCCACCGGAAGTGGCCAAGAGACCCAGTACTTC.